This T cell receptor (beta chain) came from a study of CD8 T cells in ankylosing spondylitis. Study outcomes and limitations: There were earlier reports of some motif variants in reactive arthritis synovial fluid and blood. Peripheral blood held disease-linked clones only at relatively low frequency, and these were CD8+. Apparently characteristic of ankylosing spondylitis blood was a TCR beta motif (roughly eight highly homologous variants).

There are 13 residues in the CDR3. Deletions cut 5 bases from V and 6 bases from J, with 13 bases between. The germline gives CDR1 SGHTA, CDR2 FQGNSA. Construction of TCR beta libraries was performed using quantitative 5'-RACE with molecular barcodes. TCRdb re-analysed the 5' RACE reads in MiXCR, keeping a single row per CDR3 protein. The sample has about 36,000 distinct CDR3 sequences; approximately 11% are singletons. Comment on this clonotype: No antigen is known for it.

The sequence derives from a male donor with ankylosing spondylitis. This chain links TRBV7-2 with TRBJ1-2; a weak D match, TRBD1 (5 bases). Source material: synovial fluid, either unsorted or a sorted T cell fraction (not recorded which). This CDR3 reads CASSRPGGDGYTF. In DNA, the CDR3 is TGTGCCAGCAGCCGGCCCGGGGGGGATGGCTACACCTTC.